Each of the 13 T cell receptor beta chains below was sequenced from the same sample in a study of cytomegalovirus exposure and HLA in healthy donors. This PCR relied on a set of 60 Vbeta primers and 13 Jbeta primers. Using immunoSEQ multiplex PCR, the repertoire was profiled, and TCRdb retains in-frame clones only, with some absent. Of about 190,000 clones listed, about 85% are singletons. The sequenced sample consisted of PBMCs. These receptors were collected from a woman aged 50 to 60 in good health and CMV-seropositive.

This clone was recorded a few times. The rearrangement uses TRBV10-2 and TRBJ1-1, with 7 bases identical to TRBD1. Trimming cost V 2 bases and J 4 bases; bases outside gene matches: 4. CDR1 and CDR2 (germline): WSHSY, SAAADI. The CDR3 loop spans 14 amino acids. The CDR3 sequence: CASSETGEGTEAFF. The CDR3 DNA reads as TGCGCCAGCAGTGAGACAGGGGAAGGCACTGAAGCTTTCTTT.

The chain recombines TRBV7-2 with TRBJ1-3, with unresolved D. The CDR3 loop spans 15 amino acids. CDR1 is SGHTA, CDR2 FQGNSA, per germline. V lost 5 bases to trimming and J lost 4 bases, with 15 bases between them. The CDR3 protein is CASSAASGRGNTIYF. The CDR3 DNA follows: TGTGCCAGCAGCGCGGCCTCCGGGAGGGGAAACACCATATATTTT.

The genes are TRBV25-1 and TRBJ2-7; TRBD2 matches at 12 bases. Germline values: CDR1 MGHDK, CDR2 SYGVNS. V gave up 6 bases and J gave up 3 bases; unmatched junction bases: 3. The CDR3 is made up of 14 amino acids. The CDR3 sequence: CASRLAGGNYEQYF. Written as DNA, the CDR3 is TGTGCCAGCAGACTAGCGGGGGGAAACTACGAGCAGTACTTC.

This clone showed up just a few times. The chain couples TRBV5-1 to TRBJ1-1; D uncertain. Per the germline V gene, CDR1 is SGHRS and CDR2 is YFSETQ. Between the trimmed V and J ends, which lost 0 bases and 10 bases, there was a span of 13 bases. The CDR3 length is 13 residues. CDR3 loop: CASSLDDPSGAFF. CDR3 coding DNA: TGCGCCAGCAGCTTGGACGATCCTAGTGGAGCTTTCTTT.

This clone was seen a handful of times. This chain joins TRBV28 and TRBJ1-4, with D hard to call. From germline, CDR1 is MDHEN and CDR2 SYDVKM. The V end was cut by 3 bases, the J end by 6 bases, with 2 bases between. This CDR3 has 11 amino acids. CDR3 nucleotide sequence: TGTGCCAGCAGTTTCTATGAAAAACTGTTTTTT. Its protein is CASSFYEKLFF.

The rearrangement uses TRBV19 and TRBJ1-3; no definite D call. V was trimmed by 3 bases and J by 5 bases, leaving 14 bases between them. The germline V gene has CDR1 LNHDA and CDR2 SQIVND (reference sequence). This CDR3 spans 15 amino acids. CDR3 region: CASSIGPLGRNTIYF. As DNA, the CDR3 is TGTGCCAGTAGTATCGGTCCTCTCGGGAGAAACACCATATATTTT.

The chain employs TRBV28 and TRBJ2-5, with 7 bases that match TRBD1. The CDR3 totals 13 residues. Germline lookup yields CDR1 MDHEN and CDR2 SYDVKM. J gave up 11 bases and V 7 bases, and 13 bases lay outside the gene matches. In DNA form, the CDR3 reads TGTGCCAGCATCGCAAGGGACAGCCGTAAGCAGTACTTC. Its protein is CASIARDSRKQYF.

The chain has TRBV7-8 and TRBJ2-7; 12 positions agree with TRBD2. The CDR3 runs to 16 residues. V was pared by 3 bases and J by 1 base, with 4 bases of the junction left unmatched. Germline values: CDR1 SGHVS, CDR2 FQNEAQ. This CDR3 reads CASSFRLAGDSYEQYF. As DNA, the CDR3 is TGTGCCAGCAGCTTCCGACTAGCGGGGGATTCCTACGAGCAGTACTTC.

The chain joins TRBV9 to TRBJ2-3, with D perhaps TRBD2 (7 bases). Deletions cut 3 bases from V and 2 bases from J, with 25 bases between. CDR3 length: 19 amino acids. Germline V gene lookup returns CDR1 SGDLS and CDR2 YYNGEE. The CDR3 DNA follows: TGTGCCAGCAGCGACCTTGGAAGCCTCTCGGGGGGCCCCACAGATACGCAGTATTTT. Amino acids: CASSDLGSLSGGPTDTQYF.

The chain couples TRBV27 to TRBJ2-1; perhaps TRBD2 as D (6 bases). V lost 6 bases and J 7 bases, leaving 19 bases between the germline ends. CDR1 MNHEY and CDR2 SMNVEV come from the germline V gene (reference sequence). This CDR3 has 15 amino acids. CDR3: CASSLRGRVVNEQFF. The CDR3 nucleotides are TGTGCCAGCAGCCTGCGGGGCAGGGTGGTGAATGAGCAGTTCTTC.

This chain joins TRBV30 and TRBJ1-2; 7 nucleotides line up with TRBD1. This CDR3 contains 11 residues. The germline V gene encodes CDR1 GTSNPN and CDR2 SVGIG (reference sequence). Trimming cost V 1 base and J 7 bases; bases outside gene matches: 0. In DNA form, the CDR3 reads TGTGCCTGGAGTGGACAGGGTGGCTACACCTTC. This encodes CAWSGQGGYTF.

CDR3 DNA sequence: TGTGCCACCAGCAGAGATAGCGGGGTTTCGTACAATGAGCAGTTCTTC. Translating gives CATSRDSGVSYNEQFF. V gene TRBV15 combines with J gene TRBJ2-1, with 8 positions matching TRBD2. The CDR3 runs to 16 residues. Germline loops: CDR1 LNHNV, CDR2 YYDKDF (reference sequence). Unmatched junction bases numbered 5, after V lost 0 bases and J lost 4 bases. The full variable domain, its missing parts supplied by reference TRBV15 and TRBJ2-1, is DAMVIQNPRYQVTQFGKPVTLSCSQTLNHNVMYWYQQKSSQAPKLLFHYYDKDFNNEADTPDNFQSRRPNTSFCFLDIRSPGLGDTAMYLCATSRDSGVSYNEQFFGPGTRLTVL.

This rearrangement joins TRBV5-5 to TRBJ1-1; D not certain. CDR3 length: 14 residues. Germline CDR1 SGHKS, CDR2 YYEKEE (reference sequence). V was shortened by 0 bases and J by 5 bases, with 11 bases between the two germline ends. The CDR3 nucleotides read TGTGCCAGCAGCTTGGTTCGCAGAGGGACTGAAGCTTTCTTT. It yields the protein CASSLVRRGTEAFF.